This record looks at one TCR beta chain sequence and its context. This entry belongs to a study of PD-L1 blockade in urothelial cancer. The repertoire was sequenced with immunoSEQ multiplex PCR; TCRdb's copy has only in-frame clones and lacks some. This table holds 60,000 to 75,000 clones, 84% found once. The time point was: pretreatment peripheral blood. This clonotype was obtained from a woman aged 70-85 years with urothelial cancer. Sequenced material: PBMCs, taken around atezolizumab (anti-PD-L1) treatment.

CDR3 sequence (DNA): TGCAGCGCTACGACAGGGAGCTCCTACGAGCAGTACTTC. Translating gives CSATTGSSYEQYF. The chain combines TRBV29-1 with TRBJ2-7; 7 bases line up with TRBD1. The CDR3 loop spans 13 amino acids. After removal of 7 bases from V and 0 bases from J, the junction contained 6 bases not matched to a gene. The germline gives CDR1 SQVTM, CDR2 ANQGSEA.